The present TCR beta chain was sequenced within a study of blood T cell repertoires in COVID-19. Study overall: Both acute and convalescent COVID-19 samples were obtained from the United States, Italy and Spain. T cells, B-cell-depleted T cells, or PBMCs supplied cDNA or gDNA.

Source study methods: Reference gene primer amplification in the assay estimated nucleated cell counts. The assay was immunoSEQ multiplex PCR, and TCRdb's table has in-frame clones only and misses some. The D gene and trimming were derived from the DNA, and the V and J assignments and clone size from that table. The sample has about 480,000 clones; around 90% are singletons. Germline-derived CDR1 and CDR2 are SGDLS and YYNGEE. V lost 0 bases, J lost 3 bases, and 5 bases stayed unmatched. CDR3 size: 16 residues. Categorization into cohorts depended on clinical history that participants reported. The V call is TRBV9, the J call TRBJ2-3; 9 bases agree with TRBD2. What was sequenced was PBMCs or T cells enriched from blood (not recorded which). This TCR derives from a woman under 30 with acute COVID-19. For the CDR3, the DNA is TGTGCCAGCAGCGTAGCTAGCGGGAAATTTACAGATACGCAGTATTTT. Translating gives CASSVASGKFTDTQYF. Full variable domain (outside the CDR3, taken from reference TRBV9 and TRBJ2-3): DSGVTQTPKHLITATGQRVTLRCSPRSGDLSVYWYQQSLDQGLQFLIQYYNGEERAKGNILERFSAQQFPDLHSELNLSSLELGDSALYFCASSVASGKFTDTQYFGPGTRLTVL.